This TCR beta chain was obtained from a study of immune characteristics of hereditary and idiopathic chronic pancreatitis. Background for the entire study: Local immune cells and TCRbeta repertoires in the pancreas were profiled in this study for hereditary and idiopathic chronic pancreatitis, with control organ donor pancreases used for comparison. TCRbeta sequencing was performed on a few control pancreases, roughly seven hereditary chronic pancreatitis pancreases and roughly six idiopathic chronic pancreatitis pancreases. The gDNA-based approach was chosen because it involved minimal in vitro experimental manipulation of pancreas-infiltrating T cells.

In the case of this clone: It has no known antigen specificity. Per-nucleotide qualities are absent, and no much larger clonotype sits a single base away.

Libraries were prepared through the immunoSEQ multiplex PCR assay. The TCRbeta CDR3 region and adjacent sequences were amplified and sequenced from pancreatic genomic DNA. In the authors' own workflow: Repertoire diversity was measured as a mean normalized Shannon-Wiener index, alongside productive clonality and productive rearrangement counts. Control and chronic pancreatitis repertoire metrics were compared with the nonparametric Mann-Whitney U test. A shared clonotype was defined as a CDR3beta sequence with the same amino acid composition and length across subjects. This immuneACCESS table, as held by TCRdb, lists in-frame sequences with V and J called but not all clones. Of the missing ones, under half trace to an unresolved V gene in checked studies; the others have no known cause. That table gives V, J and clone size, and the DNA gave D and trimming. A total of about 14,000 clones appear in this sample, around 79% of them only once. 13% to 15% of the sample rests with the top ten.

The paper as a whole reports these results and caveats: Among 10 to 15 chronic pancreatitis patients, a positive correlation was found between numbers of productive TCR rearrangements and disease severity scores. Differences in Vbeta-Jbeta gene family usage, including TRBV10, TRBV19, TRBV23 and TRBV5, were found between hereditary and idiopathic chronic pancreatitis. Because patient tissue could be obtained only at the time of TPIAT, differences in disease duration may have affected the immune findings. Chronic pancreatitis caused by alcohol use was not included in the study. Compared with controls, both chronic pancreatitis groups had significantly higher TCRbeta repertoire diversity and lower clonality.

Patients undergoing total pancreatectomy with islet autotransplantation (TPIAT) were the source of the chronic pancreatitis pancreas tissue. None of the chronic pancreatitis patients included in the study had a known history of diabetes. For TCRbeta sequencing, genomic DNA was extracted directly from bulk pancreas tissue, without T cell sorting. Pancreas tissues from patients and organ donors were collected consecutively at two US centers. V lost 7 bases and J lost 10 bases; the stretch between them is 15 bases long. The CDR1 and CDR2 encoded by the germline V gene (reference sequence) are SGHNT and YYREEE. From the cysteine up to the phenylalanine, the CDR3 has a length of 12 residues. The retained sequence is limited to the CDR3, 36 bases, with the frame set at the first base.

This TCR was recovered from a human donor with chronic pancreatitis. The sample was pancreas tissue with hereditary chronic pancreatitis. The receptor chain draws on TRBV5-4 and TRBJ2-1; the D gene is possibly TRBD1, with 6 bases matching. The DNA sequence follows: TGTGCCAGCGGCGTGACAGGTAACGAGCAGTTCTTC. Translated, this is CASGVTGNEQFF. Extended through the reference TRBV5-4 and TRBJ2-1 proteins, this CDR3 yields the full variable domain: ETGVTQSPTHLIKTRGQQVTLRCSSQSGHNTVSWYQQALGQGPQFIFQYYREEENGRGNFPPRFSGLQFPNYSSELNVNALELDDSALYLCASGVTGNEQFFGPGTRLTVL.